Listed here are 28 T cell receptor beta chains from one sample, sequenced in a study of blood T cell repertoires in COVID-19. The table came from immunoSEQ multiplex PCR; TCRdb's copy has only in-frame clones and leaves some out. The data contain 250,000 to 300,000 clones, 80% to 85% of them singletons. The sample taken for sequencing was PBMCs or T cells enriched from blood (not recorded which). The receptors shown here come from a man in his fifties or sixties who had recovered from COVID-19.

CDR3 sequence: CASSLAGGGDTQYF. CDR3 bases: TGTGCCAGCAGCTTAGCGGGCGGGGGAGATACGCAGTATTTT. The rearrangement joins TRBV5-4 to TRBJ2-3; 7 bases match TRBD2. V gave up 2 bases and J gave up 5 bases; unmatched junction bases: 5. CDR1 SGHNT and CDR2 YYREEE come from the germline V gene (reference sequence). The CDR3 has 14 amino acids. The whole variable domain, remainder taken from reference TRBV5-4 and TRBJ2-3, is ETGVTQSPTHLIKTRGQQVTLRCSSQSGHNTVSWYQQALGQGPQFIFQYYREEENGRGNFPPRFSGLQFPNYSSELNVNALELDDSALYLCASSLAGGGDTQYFGPGTRLTVL.

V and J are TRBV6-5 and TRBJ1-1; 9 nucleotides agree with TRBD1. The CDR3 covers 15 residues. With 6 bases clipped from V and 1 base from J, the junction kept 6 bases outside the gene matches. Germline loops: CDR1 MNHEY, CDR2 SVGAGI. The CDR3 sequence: CASRTDRGWNTEAFF. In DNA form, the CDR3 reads TGTGCCAGCAGAACGGACAGGGGTTGGAACACTGAAGCTTTCTTT.

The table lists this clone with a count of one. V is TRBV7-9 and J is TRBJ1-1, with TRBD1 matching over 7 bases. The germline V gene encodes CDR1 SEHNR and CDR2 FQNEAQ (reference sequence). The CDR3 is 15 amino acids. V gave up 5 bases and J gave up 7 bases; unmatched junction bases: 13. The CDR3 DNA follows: TGTGCCAGCAGCCTTGGTCCTCTGAGGGGGCTTGAAGCTTTCTTT. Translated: CASSLGPLRGLEAFF. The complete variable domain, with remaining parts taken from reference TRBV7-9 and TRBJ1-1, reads DTGVSQNPRHKITKRGQNVTFRCDPISEHNRLYWYRQTLGQGPEFLTYFQNEAQLEKSRLLSDRFSAERPKGSFSTLEIQRTEQGDSAMYLCASSLGPLRGLEAFFGQGTRLTVV.

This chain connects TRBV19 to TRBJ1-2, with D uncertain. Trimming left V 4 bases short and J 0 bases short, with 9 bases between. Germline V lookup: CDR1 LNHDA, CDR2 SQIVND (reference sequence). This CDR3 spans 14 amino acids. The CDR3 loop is CASSKRGSNYGYTF. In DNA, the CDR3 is TGTGCCAGTAGTAAACGCGGTTCTAACTATGGCTACACCTTC.

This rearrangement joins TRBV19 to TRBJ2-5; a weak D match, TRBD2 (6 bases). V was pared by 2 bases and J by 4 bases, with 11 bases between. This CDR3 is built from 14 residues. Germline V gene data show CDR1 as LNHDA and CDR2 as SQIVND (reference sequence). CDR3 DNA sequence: TGTGCCAGTAGTATAATCGTCGGGGGAGAGACCCAGTACTTC. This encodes CASSIIVGGETQYF.

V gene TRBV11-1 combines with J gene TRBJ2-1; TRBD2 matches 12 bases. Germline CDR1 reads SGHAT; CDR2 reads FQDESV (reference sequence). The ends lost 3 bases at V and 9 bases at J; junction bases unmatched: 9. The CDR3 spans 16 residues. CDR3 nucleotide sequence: TGTGCCAGCAGCTTGGCTAGCGGGAGGGCCATGGGTGAGCAGTTCTTC. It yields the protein CASSLASGRAMGEQFF.

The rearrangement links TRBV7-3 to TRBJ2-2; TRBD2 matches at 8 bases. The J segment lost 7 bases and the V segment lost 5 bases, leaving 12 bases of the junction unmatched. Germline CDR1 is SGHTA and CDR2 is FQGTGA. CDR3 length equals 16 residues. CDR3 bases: TGTGCCAGCAGCGCTGGGGTAGCGGGGTTGGACGGGGAGCTGTTTTTT. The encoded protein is CASSAGVAGLDGELFF.

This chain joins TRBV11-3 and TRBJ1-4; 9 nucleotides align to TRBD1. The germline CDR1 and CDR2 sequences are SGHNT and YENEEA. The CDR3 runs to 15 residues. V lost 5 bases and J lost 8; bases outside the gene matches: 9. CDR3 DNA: TGTGCCAGCAGCAAAGTCCCGGGACAGGGAGAAAAACTGTTTTTT. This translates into CASSKVPGQGEKLFF.

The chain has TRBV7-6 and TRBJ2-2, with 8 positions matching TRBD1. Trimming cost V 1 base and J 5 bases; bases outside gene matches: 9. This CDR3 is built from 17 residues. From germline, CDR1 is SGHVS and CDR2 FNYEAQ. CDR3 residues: CASSLESGQGATGELFF. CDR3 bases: TGTGCCAGCAGCTTAGAGTCGGGGCAGGGGGCTACCGGGGAGCTGTTTTTT.

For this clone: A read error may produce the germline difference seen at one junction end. The CDR3, as DNA: TGCGCCAGTAGCTTGGCACAGGGGGCCGCCGAGCAGTACTTC. Protein sequence: CASSLAQGAAEQYF. V gene TRBV5-1 combines with J gene TRBJ2-7; 9 nucleotides line up with TRBD1. CDR1 is SGHRS and CDR2 is YFSETQ in the germline V gene. This CDR3 has 14 amino acids.

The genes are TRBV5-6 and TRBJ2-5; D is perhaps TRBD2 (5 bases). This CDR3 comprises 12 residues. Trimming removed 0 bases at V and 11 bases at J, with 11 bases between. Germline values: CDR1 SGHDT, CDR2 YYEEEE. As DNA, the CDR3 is TGTGCCAGCAGCTTGGCGGCGGGCGGGCAGTACTTC. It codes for CASSLAAGGQYF.

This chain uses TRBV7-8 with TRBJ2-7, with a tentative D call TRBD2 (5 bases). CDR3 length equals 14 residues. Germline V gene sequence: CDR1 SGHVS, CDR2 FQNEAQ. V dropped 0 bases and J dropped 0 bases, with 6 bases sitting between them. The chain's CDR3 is CASSLAEASYEQYF. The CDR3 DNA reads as TGTGCCAGCAGCTTAGCGGAGGCCTCCTACGAGCAGTACTTC.

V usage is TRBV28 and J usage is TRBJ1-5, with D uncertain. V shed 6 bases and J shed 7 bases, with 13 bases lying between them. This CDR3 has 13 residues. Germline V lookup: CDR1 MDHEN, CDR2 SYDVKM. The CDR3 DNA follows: TGTGCCAGCAGCTTAAATCGCGGCCAGCCCCAGCATTTT. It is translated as CASSLNRGQPQHF.

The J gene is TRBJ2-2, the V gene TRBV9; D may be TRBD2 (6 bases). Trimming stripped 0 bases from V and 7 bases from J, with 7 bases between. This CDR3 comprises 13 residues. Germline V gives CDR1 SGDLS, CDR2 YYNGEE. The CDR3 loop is CASSVGGDGELFF. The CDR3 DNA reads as TGTGCCAGCAGCGTAGGCGGGGACGGGGAGCTGTTTTTT.

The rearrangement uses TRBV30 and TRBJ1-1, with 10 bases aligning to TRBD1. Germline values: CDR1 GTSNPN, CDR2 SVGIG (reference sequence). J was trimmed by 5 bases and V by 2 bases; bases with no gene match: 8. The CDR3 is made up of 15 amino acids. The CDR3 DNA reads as TGTGCCTGGAGTTCGGGACAGGGGAGGGGGACTGAAGCTTTCTTT. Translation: CAWSSGQGRGTEAFF.

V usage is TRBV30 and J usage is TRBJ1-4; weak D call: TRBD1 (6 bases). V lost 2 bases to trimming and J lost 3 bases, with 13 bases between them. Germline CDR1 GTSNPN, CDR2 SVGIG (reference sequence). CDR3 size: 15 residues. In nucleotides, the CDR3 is TGTGCCTGGAGTCCGGGACAAGGGCCTAATGAAAAACTGTTTTTT. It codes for CAWSPGQGPNEKLFF. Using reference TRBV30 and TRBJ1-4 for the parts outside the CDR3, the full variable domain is SQTIHQWPATLVQPVGSPLSLECTVEGTSNPNLYWYRQAAGRGLQLLFYSVGIGQISSEVPQNLSASRPQDRQFILSSKKLLLSDSGFYLCAWSPGQGPNEKLFFGSGTQLSVL.

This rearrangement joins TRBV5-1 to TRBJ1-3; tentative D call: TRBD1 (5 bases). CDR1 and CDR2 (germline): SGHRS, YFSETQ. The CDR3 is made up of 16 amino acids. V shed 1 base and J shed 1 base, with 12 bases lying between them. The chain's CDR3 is CASSLWGEVSGNTIYF. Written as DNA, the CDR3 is TGCGCCAGCAGCTTGTGGGGGGAAGTATCTGGAAACACCATATATTTT.

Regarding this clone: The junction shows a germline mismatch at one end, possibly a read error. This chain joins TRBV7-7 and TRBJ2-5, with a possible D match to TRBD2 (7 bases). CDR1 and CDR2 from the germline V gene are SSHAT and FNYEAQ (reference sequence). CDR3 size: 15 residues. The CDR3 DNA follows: TGTGCTAGCAGCAATGGGGGAGGGGGGCAAGAGACCCAGTACTTC. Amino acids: CASSNGGGGQETQYF.

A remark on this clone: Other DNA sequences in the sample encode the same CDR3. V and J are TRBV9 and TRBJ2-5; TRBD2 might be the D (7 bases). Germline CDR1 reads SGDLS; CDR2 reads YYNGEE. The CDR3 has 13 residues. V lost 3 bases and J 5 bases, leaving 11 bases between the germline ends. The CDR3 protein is CASSEGGGETQYF. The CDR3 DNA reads TGTGCCAGCAGCGAGGGAGGGGGGGAGACCCAGTACTTC.

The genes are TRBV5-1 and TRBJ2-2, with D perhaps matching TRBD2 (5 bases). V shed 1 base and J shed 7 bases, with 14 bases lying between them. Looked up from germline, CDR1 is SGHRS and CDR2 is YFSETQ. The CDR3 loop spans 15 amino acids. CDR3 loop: CASSLLRAGGGELFF. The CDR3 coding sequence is TGCGCCAGCAGCTTGCTTCGGGCCGGAGGCGGGGAGCTGTTTTTT.

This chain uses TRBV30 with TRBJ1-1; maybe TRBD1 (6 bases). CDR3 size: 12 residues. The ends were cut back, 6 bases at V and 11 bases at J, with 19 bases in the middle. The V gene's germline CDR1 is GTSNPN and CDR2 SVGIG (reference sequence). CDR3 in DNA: TGTGCCTGTTCTCGGACAGCCTTGGTCGCTTTCTTT. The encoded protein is CACSRTALVAFF.

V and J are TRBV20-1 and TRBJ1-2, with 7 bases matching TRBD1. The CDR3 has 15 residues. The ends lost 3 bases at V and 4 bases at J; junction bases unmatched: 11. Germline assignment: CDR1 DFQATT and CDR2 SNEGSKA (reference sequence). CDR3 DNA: TGCAGTGCTAGTACCTCGGGACAGATCCTCTATGGCTACACCTTC. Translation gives CSASTSGQILYGYTF.

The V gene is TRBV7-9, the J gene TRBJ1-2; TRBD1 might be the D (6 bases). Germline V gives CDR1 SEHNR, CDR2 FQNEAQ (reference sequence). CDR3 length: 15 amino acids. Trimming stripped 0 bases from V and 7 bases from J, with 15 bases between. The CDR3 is CASSLAGTQSGGYTF. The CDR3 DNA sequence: TGTGCCAGCAGCTTAGCCGGGACACAGTCGGGTGGCTACACCTTC.

CDR3 sequence: CASSLGNRAETQYF. The CDR3 nucleotides read TGTGCCAGCTCACTCGGTAACAGGGCCGAGACCCAGTACTTC. This sequence joins TRBV18 and TRBJ2-5; TRBD1 might be the D (6 bases). V lost 4 bases and J 5 bases, leaving 14 bases between the germline ends. The CDR3 is made up of 14 amino acids. Germline CDR1 KGHSH, CDR2 LQKENI.

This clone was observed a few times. CDR3 sequence (DNA): TGTGCCAGCAGGCGGGGGTTGGATTTGAACACTGAAGCTTTCTTT. It yields the protein CASRRGLDLNTEAFF. This chain uses TRBV6-5 with TRBJ1-1, with D maybe TRBD1 (5 bases). The V gene's germline CDR1 is MNHEY and CDR2 SVGAGI. Trimming removed 6 bases from V and 0 bases from J, with 14 bases in between. The CDR3 runs to 15 residues.

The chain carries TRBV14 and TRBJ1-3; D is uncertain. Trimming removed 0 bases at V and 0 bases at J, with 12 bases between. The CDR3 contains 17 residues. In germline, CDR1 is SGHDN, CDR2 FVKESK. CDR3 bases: TGTGCCAGCAGCCAAGATTTGAGGGCCTACTCTGGAAACACCATATATTTT. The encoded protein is CASSQDLRAYSGNTIYF.

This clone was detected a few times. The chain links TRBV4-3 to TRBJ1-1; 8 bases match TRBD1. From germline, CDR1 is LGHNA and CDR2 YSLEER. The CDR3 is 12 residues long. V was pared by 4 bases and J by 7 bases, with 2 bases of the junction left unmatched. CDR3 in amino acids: CASSLDRGEAFF. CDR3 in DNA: TGCGCCAGCAGCCTCGACAGGGGTGAAGCTTTCTTT.

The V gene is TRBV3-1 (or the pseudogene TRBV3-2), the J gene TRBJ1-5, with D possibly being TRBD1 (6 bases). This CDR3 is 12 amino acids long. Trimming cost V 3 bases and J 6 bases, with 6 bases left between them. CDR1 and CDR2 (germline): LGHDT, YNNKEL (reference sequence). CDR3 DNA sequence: TGTGCCAGCAGCCACAGGGGTCAGCCCCAGCATTTT. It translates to CASSHRGQPQHF.